Presented here are 7 T cell receptor beta chains from one specimen sequenced in a study of blood T cell repertoires in COVID-19. Sequenced by immunoSEQ multiplex PCR; TCRdb stores in-frame clones only, minus some. There are over 150,000 clones in the sample; 85% occur only once, and 0.8% to 1.2% lies in the top ten. Sequences were obtained from peripheral blood. These receptor sequences come from a man aged 40-50 years with acute or convalescent COVID-19.

The chain links TRBV6-5 to TRBJ1-1; D gene ambiguous. Trimming removed 5 bases at V and 1 base at J, with 11 bases between. Germline values: CDR1 MNHEY, CDR2 SVGAGI. This CDR3 contains 14 residues. CDR3 DNA sequence: TGTGCCAGCAGTAACGGGGAGGGGAACACTGAAGCTTTCTTT. Translating gives CASSNGEGNTEAFF.

The J gene is TRBJ2-1, the V gene TRBV7-9; a possible D gene is TRBD2 (6 bases). This CDR3 is 15 amino acids long. V shed 3 bases and J shed 4 bases, with 13 bases lying between them. From germline, CDR1 is SEHNR and CDR2 FQNEAQ (reference sequence). CDR3 DNA: TGTGCCAGCAGCTTTCTTAGCGGCGTTTACAATGAGCAGTTCTTC. It specifies CASSFLSGVYNEQFF.

This sequence joins TRBV4-2 and TRBJ1-1; no definite D call. The germline V gene has CDR1 LGHNA and CDR2 YNFKEQ. With 0 bases removed from V and 3 bases from J, the gap between germline ends came to 14 bases. The CDR3 sequence is 16 residues long. CDR3 DNA sequence: TGTGCCAGCAGCCAAGATAGCGGGGTCGGGGACACTGAAGCTTTCTTT. Encoded protein: CASSQDSGVGDTEAFF.

The CDR3 bases are TGTGCCAGCAACCCAGCGGGAGAGACCCAGTACTTC. Protein: CASNPAGETQYF. This rearrangement joins TRBV2 to TRBJ2-5; D possibly corresponds to TRBD2 (6 bases). Trimming left V 7 bases short and J 4 bases short, with 10 bases between. The length of the CDR3 is 12 residues. The germline gives CDR1 SNHLY, CDR2 FYNNEI.

The chain is built from TRBV27 and TRBJ2-7, with 10 bases fitting TRBD1. Germline V gene lookup returns CDR1 MNHEY and CDR2 SMNVEV (reference sequence). J was trimmed by 3 bases and V by 4 bases; bases with no gene match: 6. This CDR3 contains 15 residues. Written as DNA, the CDR3 is TGTGCCAGCAGTTCACCCGGGACAGGGGACTACGAGCAGTACTTC. Its translation is CASSSPGTGDYEQYF.

V and J are TRBV6-5 and TRBJ2-1; D may be TRBD2 (6 bases). CDR1 is MNHEY and CDR2 is SVGAGI in the germline V gene. The CDR3 length is 15 residues. Trimming took off 2 bases at V and 8 bases at J, with 16 bases between the two ends. CDR3 protein: CASSYGGSAGDEQFF. CDR3 in DNA: TGTGCCAGCAGTTACGGGGGGTCCGCTGGGGATGAGCAGTTCTTC.

This clone was detected only a few times. CDR3 bases: TGCAGCGTTGTCGGGAAGGGGGGGGGCTTCGCTGAAGCTTTCTTT. This sequence encodes CSVVGKGGGFAEAFF. The chain links TRBV29-1 to TRBJ1-1, with D possibly TRBD1 on 6 matching bases. The V gene lost 4 bases and the J gene lost 6 bases, with 21 bases spanning the gap. The CDR3 extends over 15 amino acids. The germline V gene has CDR1 SQVTM and CDR2 ANQGSEA.